This T cell receptor (beta chain) was found in a study of blood T cells in healthy people across ages. Study summary: About one barcoded beta molecule was captured per two T cells (by template switching). General study results and limits: Versus aged donors, long-lived donors had higher diversity and more naive CD4+ cells.

Through a sample-barcoded 5' primer and a J-beta primer mix, a second PCR was run for roughly 7 to 11 cycles. The authors tagged each cDNA molecule using a template-switch adaptor with 12 random nucleotides. Via MiXCR, TCRdb re-called the 5' RACE reads, giving one row per CDR3 protein. The sample contains fewer than 750,000 distinct CDR3 sequences, less than 60% of which appear only once. V was shortened by 0 bases and J by 9 bases, with 9 bases between the two germline ends. The CDR3 has 13 residues. Germline values: CDR1 LGHNA, CDR2 YNFKEQ. A word on this clonotype: Its antigen is as yet unknown.

The V call is TRBV4-2, the J call TRBJ2-1; possibly TRBD1 for D (6 bases). Sequencing input: blood. The TCR comes from a man at least 80 years old in good health. The CDR3 is CASSQDLGAEQFF. CDR3 bases: TGTGCCAGCAGCCAAGACTTGGGGGCTGAGCAGTTCTTC.